These T cell receptor beta chains were read from a single sample in a study of tissue T cells after allogeneic stem cell transplantation. Clones were sequenced by immunoSEQ multiplex PCR, and TCRdb holds only the in-frame ones, with some missing. In the table there are about 6,300 clones, roughly 63% of which are singletons. The starting material was tissue from the stomach, obtained at autopsy. The receptors were gathered from a woman aged 18 to 55 with breast cancer. CDR3s include the opening cysteine and the closing phenylalanine or tryptophan. D genes are given only for firm matches. Clone sizes are given selectively: once, few, many, or a class where the clone is expanded.

size	V	D	J	DNA	CDR3
NA	TRBV7-2	TRBD1	TRBJ2-1	TGTGCCAGCAGCCCAAGGACAGGCCTTGCTCGGTACAATGAGCAGTTCTTC	CASSPRTGLARYNEQFF
NA	TRBV7-6	NA	TRBJ2-2	TGTGCCAGCAGCTTATACCGGGCTAACACCGGGGAGCTGTTTTTT	CASSLYRANTGELFF
NA	TRBV7-2	NA	TRBJ2-5	TGTGCCAGCAGCCTAATGAGGAGCAAAGAGACCCAGTACTTC	CASSLMRSKETQYF
once	TRBV13	NA	TRBJ1-6	TGTGCCAGCAGCTTAGGGGGGTGGGTGTCCTATAATTCACCCCTCCACTTT	CASSLGGWVSYNSPLHF
NA	TRBV6-2/TRBV6-3	TRBD1	TRBJ1-1	TGTGCCAGCAGTTACGTCCGGGACAGGAGCGAAGCTTTCTTT	CASSYVRDRSEAFF
NA	TRBV3-1/TRBV3-2	NA	TRBJ2-3	TGTGCCAGCAGCCAAGACCCAGATACGCAGTATTTT	CASSQDPDTQYF
NA	TRBV19	TRBD1	TRBJ2-7	TGTGCCAGTAGTATCAACACAGGGGGGTACGAGCAGTACTTC	CASSINTGGYEQYF
once	TRBV7-2	TRBD2	TRBJ2-7	TGTGCCAGCAGACTAGCGGGAGGCCGCGAGCAGTACTTC	CASRLAGGREQYF
NA	TRBV7-8	TRBD2	TRBJ2-1	TGTGCCAGCAGCTCGGGACTAGCGTTCTACAATGAGCAGTTCTTC	CASSSGLAFYNEQFF
NA	TRBV6-5	NA	TRBJ2-5	TGTGCCACCCACCGGTCAGGGCAAGAGACCCAGTACTTC	CATHRSGQETQYF
NA	TRBV21-1	NA	TRBJ2-4	TGTGCCAGCAGCAAAGGGCACGAAACCCTAGCCAAAAACATTCAGTACTTC	CASSKGHETLAKNIQYF
NA	TRBV9	TRBD1	TRBJ1-1	TGTGCCAGCAGCTTCTACAGGGGAGGGGGCACTGAAGCTTTCTTT	CASSFYRGGGTEAFF
NA	TRBV6-4	TRBD1	TRBJ1-4	TGTGCCAGCAGTGACTCAGGACAGGTGGGCGAAAAACTGTTTTTT	CASSDSGQVGEKLFF
NA	TRBV25-1	NA	TRBJ2-5	TGTGCCAGCAGTGACGGACCTGGACGGGGCCAACAAGAGACCCAGTACTTC	CASSDGPGRGQQETQYF
NA	TRBV5-6	TRBD2	TRBJ2-3	TGTGCCAGCGGGTTAGCGGGGTATACGCAGTATTTT	CASGLAGYTQYF
NA	TRBV6-5	NA	TRBJ2-2	TGTGCCAGCAGTCCAAATTACCCCGGGGAGCTGTTTTTT	CASSPNYPGELFF
once	TRBV6-2/TRBV6-3	NA	TRBJ2-1	TGTGCCAGCAGCTCGACCCTTCGGGACCACAATGAGCAGTTCTTC	CASSSTLRDHNEQFF
NA	TRBV7-2	NA	TRBJ2-2	TGTGCCAGCAGCTTAGAAGTATGGGAGACCGGGGAGCTGTTTTTT	CASSLEVWETGELFF
NA	TRBV18	TRBD1	TRBJ1-4	TGTGCCAGCTCCCCATCGACAGGGGCGGAAAAACTGTTTTTT	CASSPSTGAEKLFF
NA	TRBV15	NA	TRBJ1-2	TGTGCCACCAGCAGAGATCTCGCATCAGGGATGGGCTACACCTTC	CATSRDLASGMGYTF
NA	TRBV4-2	NA	TRBJ2-5	TGTGCCAGCAGCCGCGAAGGTCCTGAACAAGAGACCCAGTACTTC	CASSREGPEQETQYF
few	TRBV11-2	NA	TRBJ2-7	TGTGCCAGCAGCTTAGGAAGGAACAGCAACGAGCAGTACTTC	CASSLGRNSNEQYF